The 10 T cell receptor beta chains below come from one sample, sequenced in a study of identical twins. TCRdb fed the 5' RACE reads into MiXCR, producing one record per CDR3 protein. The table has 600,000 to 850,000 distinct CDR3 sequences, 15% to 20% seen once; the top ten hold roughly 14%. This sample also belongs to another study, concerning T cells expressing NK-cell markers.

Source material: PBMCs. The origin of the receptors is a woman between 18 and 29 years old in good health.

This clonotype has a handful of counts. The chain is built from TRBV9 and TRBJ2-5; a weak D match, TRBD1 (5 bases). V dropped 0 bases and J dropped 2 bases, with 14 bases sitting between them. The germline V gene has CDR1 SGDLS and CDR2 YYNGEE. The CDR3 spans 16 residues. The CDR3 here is CASSVDVGQPQETQYF. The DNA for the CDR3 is TGTGCCAGCAGCGTAGATGTGGGGCAGCCTCAAGAGACCCAGTACTTC.

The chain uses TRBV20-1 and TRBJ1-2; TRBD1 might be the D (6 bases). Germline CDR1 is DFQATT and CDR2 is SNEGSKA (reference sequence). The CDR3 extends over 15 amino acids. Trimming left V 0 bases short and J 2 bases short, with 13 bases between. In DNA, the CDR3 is TGCAGTGCTAGAGAAGAGCCCAGGGGAAACTATGGCTACACCTTC. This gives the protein CSAREEPRGNYGYTF.

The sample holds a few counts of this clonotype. The CDR3 region has the DNA TGCGCCAGCAGCCGGACGCTGTTTGGGCCGGACAATGAGCAGTTCTTC. It codes for CASSRTLFGPDNEQFF. This chain uses TRBV4-3 with TRBJ2-1; D not resolved. Looked up from germline, CDR1 is LGHNA and CDR2 is YSLEER. Trimming left V 4 bases short and J 5 bases short, with 18 bases between. This CDR3 is built from 16 residues.

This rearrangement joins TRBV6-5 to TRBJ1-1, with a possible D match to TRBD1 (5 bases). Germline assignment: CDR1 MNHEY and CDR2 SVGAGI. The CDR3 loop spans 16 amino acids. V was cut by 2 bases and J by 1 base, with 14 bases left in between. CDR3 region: CASSYGFRQKNTEAFF. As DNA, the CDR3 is TGTGCCAGCAGTTACGGGTTTCGACAGAAGAACACTGAAGCTTTCTTT.

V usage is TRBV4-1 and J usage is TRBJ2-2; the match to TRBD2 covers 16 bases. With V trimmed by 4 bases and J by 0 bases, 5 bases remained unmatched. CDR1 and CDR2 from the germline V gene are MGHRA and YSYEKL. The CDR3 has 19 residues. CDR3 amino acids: CASSRRGLAGGTNTGELFF. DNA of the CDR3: TGCGCCAGCAGCCGCCGGGGACTAGCGGGGGGGACGAACACCGGGGAGCTGTTTTTT.

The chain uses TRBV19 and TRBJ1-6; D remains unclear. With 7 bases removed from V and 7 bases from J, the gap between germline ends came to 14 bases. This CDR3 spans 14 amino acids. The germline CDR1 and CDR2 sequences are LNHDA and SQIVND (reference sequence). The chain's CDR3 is CASTQILGNSPLHF. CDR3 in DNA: TGTGCCAGTACTCAGATCCTAGGGAATTCACCCCTCCACTTT.

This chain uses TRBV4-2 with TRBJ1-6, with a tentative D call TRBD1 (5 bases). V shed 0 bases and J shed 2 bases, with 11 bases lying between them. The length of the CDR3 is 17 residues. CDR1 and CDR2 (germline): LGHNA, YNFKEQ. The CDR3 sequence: CASSQDLRGPYNSPLHF. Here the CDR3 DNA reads TGTGCCAGCAGCCAAGATTTACGGGGACCCTATAATTCACCCCTCCACTTT.

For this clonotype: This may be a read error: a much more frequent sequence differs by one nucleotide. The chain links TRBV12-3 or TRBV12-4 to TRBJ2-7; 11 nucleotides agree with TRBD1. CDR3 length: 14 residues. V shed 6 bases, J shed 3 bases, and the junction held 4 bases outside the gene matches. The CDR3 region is CASSRGTGGYEQYF. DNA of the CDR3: TGTGCCAGCAGCCGAGGGACAGGGGGCTACGAGCAGTACTTC.

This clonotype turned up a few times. CDR3 protein: CSAGTPGQGKDTQYF. CDR3 sequence (DNA): TGCAGTGCTGGGACTCCGGGACAGGGTAAAGATACGCAGTATTTT. This chain connects TRBV20-1 to TRBJ2-3; 9 nucleotides agree with TRBD1. Germline V gene lookup returns CDR1 DFQATT and CDR2 SNEGSKA (reference sequence). This CDR3 has 15 amino acids. After removal of 5 bases from V and 5 bases from J, the junction contained 11 bases not matched to a gene.

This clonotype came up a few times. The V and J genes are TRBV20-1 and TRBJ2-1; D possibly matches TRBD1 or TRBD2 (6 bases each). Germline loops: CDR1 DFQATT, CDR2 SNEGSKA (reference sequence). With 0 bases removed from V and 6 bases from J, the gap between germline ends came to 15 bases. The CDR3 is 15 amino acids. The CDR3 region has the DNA TGCAGTGCTAGAGAAGGGGGGAATGCGGGCAATGAGCAGTTCTTC. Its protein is CSAREGGNAGNEQFF.